This T cell receptor (beta chain) was identified during a study of shared clonotypes between healthy human individuals (dated by TCRdb to 2018 to 2020). For the wider study: The cohort included a few men and a couple of women between 18 and 49 years of age. Each donor's leukapheresis produced roughly between roughly 0.85 and 10 billion PBMCs. To increase sequencing depth and limit assay-specific biases, TCR repertoire library preparation and sequencing were carried out by different laboratories using diverse techniques. Per donor, three plates each were used for CD4 naive and CD4 memory, two for CD8 naive, and one for CD8 memory. The study deeply sequenced blood TCR repertoires of about 5 healthy adults to estimate repertoire size and the extent of clonotype sharing between individuals.

Using the deep immunoSEQ assay, TCR CDR3 regions were amplified from genomic DNA by multiplex PCR. Extracted genomic DNA from each cell subset was distributed evenly across all wells of several immunoSEQ 96-well plates, and each plate was treated as a replicate. For sorted subsets, roughly 200 ng genomic DNA, equal to approximately 30,000 T cell genomes, was loaded into each replicate PCR. The purified libraries were quantified using a Qubit 3.0 fluorometer, sized with a Bioanalyzer 2100, and then quantified again using the KAPA Library Quantification kit. Each immunoSEQ 96-well plate was sequenced on its own single-read 150-cycle Illumina NextSeq 550 flow cell. Processing in the source paper ran as follows. Because only junctional sequences without quality scores were contained in the immunoSEQ output, filtering matching that applied to full-length reads could not be performed. Sequences were annotated with PyIR, a Python wrapper for IgBLAST v1.9, using IMGT germline references to assign V/J genes and CDR3. Reads were filtered out if the reads had weak V/J assignments (E-value above 1e-6), no CDR3, stop codons, out-of-frame junctions, or ambiguous translated residues. V3J clonotypes were defined as sequences sharing the same inferred V gene, J gene, and CDR3 amino acid sequence. Percentage overlap between repertoires was calculated by dividing the number of shared unique clonotypes by the size of the smaller repertoire. RTK rarefaction, the Chao1 estimator, and Recon v2.1 estimates of unobserved clonotypes were used to assess repertoire richness. Generation probabilities for all TCRbeta clonotypes obtained by the gDNA method from a handful of donors were computed using OLGA. TCRdb's version of the immuneACCESS table is confined to in-frame rearrangements and falls short of the full clone set. An unresolved V gene accounts for under half of the shortfall where checked; the remainder is of unknown origin. From that table come the V and J calls and clone size; the DNA was used to work out D and trimming. Present in this sample are some 2,000,000 clones, 85% to 95% of which were seen just once. The ten largest make up roughly 1% of the sample.

Comments on this clone: Its antigen has not been determined. Base-call qualities are not available, and no considerably larger clone is one nucleotide away.

For the CD8 naive samples, CD45RO-negative cells were positively selected for CCR7, yielding a CD45RA+CCR7+ population from which TemRA cells were excluded. Healthy HIV-negative adults with no recently reported acute infections or vaccinations were included as donors. Only Caucasian adults living in Nashville, Tennessee, USA were represented among the donors. After blood collection by leukapheresis, PBMCs were isolated using Ficoll-Histopaque density gradient centrifugation and then cryopreserved in the vapor phase of liquid nitrogen. Analytical flow cytometry was used to check the purity and quantity of each magnetically sorted T cell population. Genomic DNA was isolated from each sorted fraction and quantified by UV absorbance on a Nanodrop 2000c. General study outcomes and caveats: Naive subsets generally had larger estimated clonotype richness than memory subsets. Rarefaction of sorted-subset datasets indicated incomplete sequencing despite the large sequencing depth. Pairwise subsampling led to the expectation that sequencing depth would affect the degree of clonotype sharing among donors. Because the study included a small number of donors, the genetic and exposure-history diversity represented was limited. Sampling was restricted to blood, and TCR repertoires in tissue are likely to differ from TCR repertoires in blood. Clonotypes shared by all four sorted-subset donors showed higher generation probabilities than non-shared clonotypes. Sharing across a few donors was observed for about 5% of naive CD4, over 3% of naive CD8, 2% to 2.5% of memory CD4, and about 0.39% of memory CD8 clonotypes.

The germline V and J ends show losses of 0 bases and 6 bases respectively, and no gene match explains 5 bases of the junction. The CDR3 measures 16 amino acids from cysteine to phenylalanine. The CDR3 DNA has 48 bases and is translated from base 1. Taken from the germline V gene, the CDR1 and CDR2 loops are SGHNT and YENEEA. The TCR was taken from a young man in good health. The sequenced sample was naive CD8+ T cells sorted from blood. Explained via the paper, the cell subset or site label denotes: CD45RA+CCR7+. The rearrangement joined TRBV11-3 to TRBJ2-1, with 10 bases matching TRBD2. The sequenced DNA is TGTGCCAGCAGCTTAGATCCTAGCGGGGGAGGCAATGAGCAGTTCTTC. It codes for CASSLDPSGGGNEQFF.